One and the same sample provided the 24 T cell receptor beta chains below, sequenced in a study of Ad26.COV2.S vaccination and SARS-CoV-2 variants. As for treatment: some 20 received Ad26.COV2.S at low or high dose, single or two shots; a few received placebo; per-sample allocation not given. Specimen acquisition occurred on day 63 following the initial vaccine or placebo injection. Data came from immunoSEQ multiplex PCR; TCRdb stores just in-frame clones and leaves some out. The sample shows about 320,000 clones, about 86% of them seen only once. The specimen comprised peripheral blood, sampled in a trial of Ad26.COV2.S vaccine versus placebo. The receptor set was obtained from a person between 18 and 60 years old who received the Ad26.COV2.S COVID-19 vaccine or a placebo.

This chain connects TRBV10-1 to TRBJ2-1, with a possible D match to TRBD1 (6 bases). Germline lookup yields CDR1 WNHNN and CDR2 SYGVQD (reference sequence). V was shortened by 5 bases and J by 3 bases, with 8 bases between the two germline ends. The CDR3 sequence is 13 residues long. The CDR3 sequence: CASSLDSYNEQFF. In nucleotides, the CDR3 is TGCGCCAGCAGTTTGGACAGCTACAATGAGCAGTTCTTC.

The table lists this clone with a count of one. This sequence joins TRBV3-1 (or the pseudogene TRBV3-2) and TRBJ1-2, with no clear D. V shed 1 base and J shed 8 bases, with 11 bases lying between them. The germline gives CDR1 LGHDT, CDR2 YNNKEL (reference sequence). There are 13 residues in the CDR3. The CDR3 region has the DNA TGTGCCAGCAGCCAAGCTTCGAGTGGCGGCTACACCTTC. Its protein product is CASSQASSGGYTF.

The rearrangement links TRBV5-1 to TRBJ2-3; possible D gene TRBD1, 5 bases. In germline, CDR1 is SGHRS, CDR2 YFSETQ. The CDR3 sequence is 16 residues long. V dropped 5 bases and J dropped 3 bases, with 19 bases sitting between them. The CDR3 spells CASSVQGVINTDTQYF. Here the CDR3 DNA reads TGCGCCAGCAGTGTTCAAGGGGTGATTAATACAGATACGCAGTATTTT.

This chain links TRBV6-2 or TRBV6-3 with TRBJ2-5; TRBD2 agrees at 11 bases. Germline trimming cut 1 base from V and 3 bases from J; bases unmatched to any gene: 7. In germline, CDR1 is MNHEY, CDR2 SVGEGT. The CDR3 extends over 17 amino acids. The CDR3 loop reads CASSYYIGTSGEETQYF. The CDR3 nucleotides are TGTGCCAGCAGTTACTACATCGGGACTAGCGGAGAAGAGACCCAGTACTTC.

V gene TRBV6-1 combines with J gene TRBJ1-1, with TRBD1 matching 8 bases. The CDR3 extends over 13 amino acids. The germline V gene encodes CDR1 MNHNS and CDR2 SASEGT. The ends lost 5 bases at V and 6 bases at J; junction bases unmatched: 5. CDR3 amino acids: CASSQLTGAEAFF. In DNA, the CDR3 is TGTGCCAGCAGTCAACTGACAGGGGCTGAAGCTTTCTTT.

The chain links TRBV30 to TRBJ1-6, with D perhaps matching TRBD1 (6 bases). The CDR3 is 15 residues long. The germline V gene has CDR1 GTSNPN and CDR2 SVGIG (reference sequence). Trimming took 3 bases from V and 6 from J, leaving 15 bases between them. The CDR3 bases are TGTGCCTGGAGCCAAGCCGGGACACTTAATTCACCCCTCCACTTT. It yields the protein CAWSQAGTLNSPLHF.

The rearrangement joins TRBV6-5 to TRBJ1-1; weak D call: TRBD1 (5 bases). This CDR3 has 14 amino acids. Germline V gene sequence: CDR1 MNHEY, CDR2 SVGAGI. Trimming took 4 bases from V and 5 from J, leaving 14 bases between them. The DNA for the CDR3 is TGTGCCAGCAGTTTCAGGGTGGGGAGGACTGAAGCTTTCTTT. It encodes CASSFRVGRTEAFF.

This chain uses TRBV7-9 with TRBJ2-5, with D possibly TRBD2 on 5 matching bases. CDR1 and CDR2 from the germline V gene are SEHNR and FQNEAQ (reference sequence). The length of the CDR3 is 15 residues. V lost 0 bases and J 4 bases, leaving 12 bases between the germline ends. The CDR3 nucleotides are TGTGCCAGCAGCTTAGCACGAGGGTTAGGAGAGACCCAGTACTTC. Its translation: CASSLARGLGETQYF. Complete variable domain (other parts from reference TRBV7-9 and TRBJ2-5): DTGVSQNPRHKITKRGQNVTFRCDPISEHNRLYWYRQTLGQGPEFLTYFQNEAQLEKSRLLSDRFSAERPKGSFSTLEIQRTEQGDSAMYLCASSLARGLGETQYFGPGTRLLVL.

Notes on this clone: Other DNA sequences in the sample encode the same CDR3. CDR3 in DNA: TGTGCCAGCAGCGTAGCTGGGAACACTGAAGCTTTCTTT. Residues: CASSVAGNTEAFF. The V call is TRBV9, the J call TRBJ1-1, with no clear D. This CDR3 contains 13 residues. V gave up 0 bases and J gave up 1 base, with 4 bases separating them. Germline CDR1 SGDLS, CDR2 YYNGEE. The full variable domain, completed using reference TRBV9 and TRBJ1-1, is DSGVTQTPKHLITATGQRVTLRCSPRSGDLSVYWYQQSLDQGLQFLIQYYNGEERAKGNILERFSAQQFPDLHSELNLSSLELGDSALYFCASSVAGNTEAFFGQGTRLTVV.

The chain joins TRBV9 to TRBJ1-5; 8 bases are a match to TRBD1. Germline loops: CDR1 SGDLS, CDR2 YYNGEE. The CDR3 is 15 residues long. Unmatched junction bases numbered 6, after V lost 3 bases and J lost 4 bases. This chain's CDR3 is CASSAGQGPNQPQHF. CDR3 sequence (DNA): TGTGCCAGCAGCGCAGGACAGGGTCCGAATCAGCCCCAGCATTTT. The whole variable domain, filled in from reference TRBV9 and TRBJ1-5, reads DSGVTQTPKHLITATGQRVTLRCSPRSGDLSVYWYQQSLDQGLQFLIQYYNGEERAKGNILERFSAQQFPDLHSELNLSSLELGDSALYFCASSAGQGPNQPQHFGDGTRLSIL.

Concerning this clone itself: Other nucleotide sequences in the sample specify the same CDR3. This sequence joins TRBV20-1 and TRBJ2-2, with no clear D. V lost 6 bases to trimming and J lost 3 bases, with 5 bases between them. Germline V CDR1 and CDR2: DFQATT, SNEGSKA (reference sequence). This CDR3 has 11 amino acids. The CDR3 DNA follows: TGCAGTGCAAGCGACACCGGGGAGCTGTTTTTT. Its protein product is CSASDTGELFF.

This clone turned up a few times. For the CDR3, the DNA is TGTGCCAGCAGTTTAAGGAGGGACGCTAACTATGGCTACACCTTC. This sequence encodes CASSLRRDANYGYTF. The chain is built from TRBV6-6 and TRBJ1-2; D perhaps matches TRBD1 (5 bases). Germline values: CDR1 MNHNY, CDR2 SVGAGI (reference sequence). The CDR3 runs 15 residues. Trimming pared 4 bases from V and 0 bases from J, leaving 12 bases between.

This chain links TRBV24-1 with TRBJ2-1, with 10 nucleotides matching TRBD2. This CDR3 has 16 residues. The germline V gene encodes CDR1 KGHDR and CDR2 SFDVKD. J gave up 7 bases and V 3 bases, and 8 bases lay outside the gene matches. The CDR3 loop reads CATSDPSGGARNEQFF. Here the CDR3 DNA reads TGTGCCACCAGTGATCCCAGCGGGGGGGCCAGGAATGAGCAGTTCTTC.

This clone was counted once. The V gene is TRBV2, the J gene TRBJ2-7, with 7 positions matching TRBD1. The CDR3 contains 14 residues. Trimming removed 5 bases from V and 2 bases from J; junction bases left unmatched: 6. CDR1 and CDR2 from the germline V gene are SNHLY and FYNNEI. The CDR3 DNA is TGTGCCAGCAGTCCACGGGACAGCCCCTACGAGCAGTACTTC. As protein: CASSPRDSPYEQYF.

This rearrangement joins TRBV15 to TRBJ1-5; tentative D call: TRBD1 (5 bases). This CDR3 region has 18 residues. V was clipped by 0 bases and J by 7 bases, with 22 bases between them. The germline V gene has CDR1 LNHNV and CDR2 YYDKDF (reference sequence). The CDR3: CATSRDRGDWEGTQPQHF. The DNA for the CDR3 is TGTGCCACCAGCAGAGATCGTGGCGATTGGGAGGGGACGCAGCCCCAGCATTTT.

This chain joins TRBV7-3 and TRBJ1-5; 10 nucleotides match TRBD1. V lost 1 base to trimming and J lost 2 bases; unmatched junction nucleotides: 5. The CDR3 has 17 amino acids. The germline gives CDR1 SGHTA, CDR2 FQGTGA. The CDR3 loop reads CASSLIGTGDRNQPQHF. Here the CDR3 DNA reads TGTGCCAGCAGCTTAATAGGGACAGGGGATCGCAATCAGCCCCAGCATTTT.

The rearrangement links TRBV4-3 to TRBJ1-1; maybe TRBD1 (5 bases). CDR3 length equals 16 residues. V was trimmed by 0 bases and J by 1 base, leaving 12 bases between them. CDR1 and CDR2 (germline): LGHNA, YSLEER. The CDR3 spells CASSQEEKGRNTEAFF. CDR3 DNA: TGCGCCAGCAGCCAAGAGGAGAAGGGGAGGAACACTGAAGCTTTCTTT.

The chain has TRBV5-4 and TRBJ1-2; 11 bases align to TRBD1. The trim removed 4 bases at V and 5 bases at J, leaving 7 bases unmatched. The CDR3 has 15 residues. Germline V CDR1 and CDR2: SGHNT, YYREEE (reference sequence). This chain's CDR3 is CASSQIGTGGYGYTF. CDR3 DNA: TGTGCCAGCAGCCAAATAGGGACAGGGGGTTATGGCTACACCTTC.

The J gene is TRBJ1-2, the V gene TRBV30; D is ambiguous. V was clipped by 0 bases and J by 6 bases, with 20 bases between them. The CDR3 contains 16 residues. The germline V gene has CDR1 GTSNPN and CDR2 SVGIG (reference sequence). The CDR3 loop reads CAWSVSMAGRLHGYTF. The CDR3 nucleotides are TGTGCCTGGAGTGTATCGATGGCAGGAAGATTACATGGCTACACCTTC.

The chain combines TRBV2 with TRBJ1-6, with D uncertain. CDR1 SNHLY and CDR2 FYNNEI come from the germline V gene. This CDR3 has 13 amino acids. V was pared by 6 bases and J by 6 bases, with 9 bases between. Written as DNA, the CDR3 is TGTGCCAGCAGAACGGAGGGTAATTCACCCCTCCACTTT. Encoded protein: CASRTEGNSPLHF.

The rearrangement links TRBV25-1 to TRBJ2-5; no clear D gene. From germline, CDR1 is MGHDK and CDR2 SYGVNS. The CDR3 has 15 residues. Trimming left V 4 bases short and J 1 base short, with 13 bases between. Written as DNA, the CDR3 is TGTGCCAGCAGTGTAGGGATACGTACCCAAGAGACCCAGTACTTC. It yields the protein CASSVGIRTQETQYF.

The chain links TRBV6-1 to TRBJ2-7; D gene unclear. The CDR3 runs to 14 residues. V was trimmed by 0 bases and J by 0 bases, leaving 6 bases between them. Germline V gene lookup returns CDR1 MNHNS and CDR2 SASEGT. As DNA, the CDR3 is TGTGCCAGCAGTGAAGCAGGAAGCTCCTACGAGCAGTACTTC. This translates into CASSEAGSSYEQYF.

V is TRBV14 and J is TRBJ1-1, with a weak D call TRBD1 (6 bases). V lost 3 bases and J 5 bases, leaving 19 bases between the germline ends. Germline V gene data show CDR1 as SGHDN and CDR2 as FVKESK. This CDR3 has 16 amino acids. The CDR3 DNA reads TGTGCCAGCAGCCAGGCCTACGGGGGCCAGATGACTGAAGCTTTCTTT. It yields the protein CASSQAYGGQMTEAFF.

This sequence joins TRBV29-1 and TRBJ2-1, with no clear D. The CDR3 has 12 amino acids. CDR1 SQVTM and CDR2 ANQGSEA come from the germline V gene. Trimming removed 0 bases at V and 7 bases at J, with 7 bases between. The CDR3 region has the DNA TGCAGCGTTGAAGAGGGAACAAATGAGCAGTTCTTC. This encodes CSVEEGTNEQFF.